One and the same sample provided the 20 T cell receptor beta chains below, sequenced in a study of graft-versus-host responses after intestinal transplantation. The data were produced by immunoSEQ multiplex PCR, yet TCRdb's version contains in-frame clones alone and is incomplete. The table records fewer than 150,000 clones, around nine tenths of them present only once. No antigen is known for these receptors. Material: unstimulated CD4+ T cells sorted from spleen or lymph node cells, obtained before intestinal transplant. The receptor source for this set is a human donor who received an intestinal transplant.

The chain links TRBV27 to TRBJ1-4, with D possibly matching TRBD1 (5 bases). The V gene lost 7 bases and the J gene lost 0 bases, with 24 bases spanning the gap. This CDR3 has 19 amino acids. Germline-derived CDR1 and CDR2 are MNHEY and SMNVEV (reference sequence). The CDR3 loop is CASTSGETSFYATNEKLFF. CDR3 sequence (DNA): TGTGCCAGCACCTCGGGGGAAACCTCTTTTTACGCAACTAATGAAAAACTGTTTTTT.

The V call is TRBV5-6, the J call TRBJ2-5, with a possible D match to TRBD1 (6 bases). This CDR3 comprises 12 residues. V was cut by 5 bases and J by 9 bases, with 14 bases left in between. From germline, CDR1 is SGHDT and CDR2 YYEEEE. The DNA for the CDR3 is TGTGCCAGCAGTTTTCAGGGGAAGCCCCAGTACTTC. Amino acids: CASSFQGKPQYF.

CDR3 loop: CASSERAAGRETQYF. In DNA form, the CDR3 reads TGTGCCAGCAGTGAAAGGGCGGCGGGTAGAGAGACCCAGTACTTC. The chain joins TRBV6-1 to TRBJ2-5; D might be TRBD2 (5 bases). Germline V gene data show CDR1 as MNHNS and CDR2 as SASEGT. V was shortened by 2 bases and J by 4 bases, with 14 bases between the two germline ends. The CDR3 extends over 15 amino acids.

This rearrangement joins TRBV7-8 to TRBJ1-3; D call uncertain. Trimming took 1 base from V and 9 from J, leaving 10 bases between them. CDR1 and CDR2 from the germline V gene are SGHVS and FQNEAQ. CDR3 length: 13 residues. This CDR3 reads CASSLEGWGTIYF. DNA for the CDR3: TGTGCCAGCAGCTTAGAGGGATGGGGCACCATATATTTT. The complete variable domain, with remaining parts taken from reference TRBV7-8 and TRBJ1-3, reads GAGVSQSPRYKVAKRGQDVALRCDPISGHVSLFWYQQALGQGPEFLTYFQNEAQLDKSGLPSDRFFAERPEGSVSTLKIQRTQQEDSAVYLCASSLEGWGTIYFGEGSWLTVV.

This clone was counted once. This rearrangement joins TRBV12-2 to TRBJ2-7; the table's D call of TRBD2 was not tested on the DNA. TRBV12-2 corresponds to a pseudogene. This CDR3 contains 16 residues. The CDR3 loop reads CASRSRDASGVYEQYF. The CDR3 DNA follows: TGTGCAAGTCGCTCCAGAGATGCTAGCGGGGTCTACGAGCAGTACTTC.

V is TRBV25-1 and J is TRBJ1-1; D is unclear. The V end lost 6 bases, the J end lost 1 base, and 3 bases lay between the germline ends. This CDR3 spans 11 amino acids. In germline, CDR1 is MGHDK, CDR2 SYGVNS. The CDR3 nucleotides are TGTGCCAGCAGAAGGAACACTGAAGCTTTCTTT. Translated: CASRRNTEAFF.

The chain is built from TRBV19 and TRBJ2-3; the match to TRBD2 covers 7 bases. This CDR3 region has 15 residues. Trimming removed 1 base from V and 5 bases from J; junction bases left unmatched: 6. Germline CDR1 is LNHDA and CDR2 is SQIVND (reference sequence). The CDR3 DNA is TGTGCCAGTAGTATAGGGGGGGGTGTCAAAGATACGCAGTATTTT. Amino acid sequence: CASSIGGGVKDTQYF.

The chain is built from TRBV19 and TRBJ2-7; TRBD1 matches at 9 bases. V lost 2 bases and J lost 3; bases outside the gene matches: 5. The CDR3 spans 15 residues. CDR1 is LNHDA and CDR2 is SQIVND in the germline V gene (reference sequence). The CDR3 spells CASSITGTGNYEQYF. As DNA, the CDR3 is TGTGCCAGTAGTATAACCGGGACAGGGAACTACGAGCAGTACTTC.

The chain has TRBV4-1 and TRBJ2-1; D tentatively fits TRBD1 or TRBD2 (5 bases each). The V end was cut by 3 bases, the J end by 10 bases, with 22 bases between. Germline V gene sequence: CDR1 MGHRA, CDR2 YSYEKL. The length of the CDR3 is 16 residues. The DNA of the CDR3 is TGCGCCAGCAGCCAGTCTTCCGGGACCACTATGGGGGAGCAGTTCTTC. The encoded protein is CASSQSSGTTMGEQFF.

This CDR3 reads CASKGTGSTDTQYF. Written as DNA, the CDR3 is TGTGCCAGCAAAGGAACGGGGTCCACAGATACGCAGTATTTT. V gene TRBV2 combines with J gene TRBJ2-3; tentatively, D is TRBD2 (5 bases). Trimming stripped 7 bases from V and 2 bases from J, with 13 bases between. Germline CDR1 reads SNHLY; CDR2 reads FYNNEI. This CDR3 region has 14 residues.

The chain has TRBV9 and TRBJ1-2, with D possibly matching TRBD1 (6 bases). Germline V gene data show CDR1 as SGDLS and CDR2 as YYNGEE. This CDR3 has 15 amino acids. V was cut by 3 bases and J by 8 bases, with 20 bases left in between. The CDR3 DNA follows: TGTGCCAGCAGCGCGCAGGGGTTTACAAGTAGCGGCTACACCTTC. It encodes CASSAQGFTSSGYTF. The variable domain in full, with the rest retrieved from reference TRBV9 and TRBJ1-2, is DSGVTQTPKHLITATGQRVTLRCSPRSGDLSVYWYQQSLDQGLQFLIQYYNGEERAKGNILERFSAQQFPDLHSELNLSSLELGDSALYFCASSAQGFTSSGYTFGSGTRLTVV.

The chain uses TRBV5-1 and TRBJ1-3, with D perhaps TRBD1 (5 bases). Germline V lookup: CDR1 SGHRS, CDR2 YFSETQ. The CDR3 has 14 amino acids. The V gene lost 0 bases and the J gene lost 3 bases, with 7 bases spanning the gap. CDR3 nucleotide sequence: TGCGCCAGCAGCTTGGTCCAGGGTGGAAACACCATATATTTT. This codes for CASSLVQGGNTIYF.

The genes are TRBV6-1 and TRBJ2-1; 11 bases are a match to TRBD2. Germline CDR1 and CDR2: MNHNS and SASEGT. The CDR3 is 16 amino acids. J lost 2 bases, V lost 4 bases, and 4 bases had no gene match. The CDR3 DNA reads TGTGCCAGCAGTGGGCAACTAGCGGGGGCCTACAATGAGCAGTTCTTC. As protein: CASSGQLAGAYNEQFF.

The chain has TRBV7-8 and TRBJ1-1; D is unresolved. The CDR3 is 14 amino acids. Germline assignment: CDR1 SGHVS and CDR2 FQNEAQ. Trimming removed 7 bases at V and 3 bases at J, with 15 bases between. The CDR3 DNA is TGTGCCAGCAACCGAGGAGTAAGGGACACTGAAGCTTTCTTT. Its translation is CASNRGVRDTEAFF.

V usage is TRBV21-1 and J usage is TRBJ2-5; the table's D gene call, TRBD2, was not cross checked with the DNA. TRBV21-1 is classified as a pseudogene. The CDR3 loop spans 19 amino acids. The CDR3 bases are TGTGCCAGCAGCAAAGGTCATCTAGCCAGCGGCACTGCCCAAGAGACCCAGTACTTC. As protein: CASSKGHLASGTAQETQYF.

This chain uses TRBV30 with TRBJ1-6; D is unclear. This CDR3 is 13 amino acids long. The germline CDR1 and CDR2 sequences are GTSNPN and SVGIG (reference sequence). The V end lost 4 bases, the J end lost 4 bases, and 8 bases lay between the germline ends. The CDR3 DNA reads TGTGCCTGGAAGGCAGATTATAATTCACCCCTCCACTTT. Encoded protein: CAWKADYNSPLHF.

V and J are TRBV2 and TRBJ1-2, with no clear D. V lost 5 bases to trimming and J lost 4 bases, with 14 bases between them. CDR1 is SNHLY and CDR2 is FYNNEI in the germline V gene. CDR3 length: 14 amino acids. The CDR3 sequence: CASSPQEGPYGYTF. The CDR3, as DNA: TGTGCCAGCAGTCCCCAGGAAGGCCCCTATGGCTACACCTTC. The variable domain in full, with the rest retrieved from reference TRBV2 and TRBJ1-2, is EPEVTQTPSHQVTQMGQEVILRCVPISNHLYFYWYRQILGQKVEFLVSFYNNEISEKSEIFDDQFSVERPDGSNFTLKIRSTKLEDSAMYFCASSPQEGPYGYTFGSGTRLTVV.

The V and J genes are TRBV10-2 and TRBJ1-1; D is unclear. The germline gives CDR1 WSHSY, CDR2 SAAADI. Trimming left V 0 bases short and J 1 base short, with 9 bases between. The CDR3 is 15 residues long. The CDR3 DNA reads as TGCGCCAGCAGTGAGTCGAGTCAGCCGAACACTGAAGCTTTCTTT. Translated: CASSESSQPNTEAFF.

The chain joins TRBV7-3 to TRBJ2-5; perhaps TRBD2 as D (7 bases). The CDR3 is 17 amino acids. From germline, CDR1 is SGHTA and CDR2 FQGTGA. The V gene lost 7 bases and the J gene lost 1 base, with 22 bases spanning the gap. The CDR3 region is CASTLQGGGPFQETQYF. The CDR3 DNA reads as TGTGCCAGCACCCTACAAGGGGGGGGGCCCTTCCAAGAGACCCAGTACTTC.

V usage is TRBV29-1 and J usage is TRBJ2-3; D call uncertain. V lost 1 base and J lost 2, with 16 bases in between. Per the germline V gene, CDR1 is SQVTM and CDR2 is ANQGSEA. The length of the CDR3 is 16 residues. This chain's CDR3 is CSVEVRLDHSTDTQYF. The CDR3 DNA reads TGCAGCGTTGAAGTGAGGCTAGACCACTCCACAGATACGCAGTATTTT.